Listed here are 32 T cell receptor beta chains from one sample, sequenced in a study of post-analysis software for immune sequencing data. cDNA libraries for TCR beta contained unique molecular identifiers. MiXCR, run by TCRdb on the PCR reads, gives a single entry per CDR3 protein. In the table there are 450,000 to 700,000 distinct CDR3 sequences, about 44% of which are singletons. The study, taken as a whole, reports: Higher frequency in patients than in controls was seen for roughly five TRBV segments, with TRBV5-6, TRBV5-1 and TRBV20-1 among them.

What these receptors recognize is not known. Sequencing was done on a sample of blood. The receptors here all came from a girl aged 10 to 17 with multiple sclerosis.

This clonotype was seen only once. The chain recombines TRBV6-5 with TRBJ2-1, with D perhaps TRBD2 (6 bases). Germline V gives CDR1 MNHEY, CDR2 SVGAGI. This CDR3 has 12 residues. Trimming pared 5 bases from V and 9 bases from J, leaving 11 bases between. The CDR3 DNA reads as TGTGCCAGCAGTGTTTTGGGGGGTGAGCAGTTCTTC. As protein: CASSVLGGEQFF.

The chain joins TRBV12-3 or TRBV12-4 to TRBJ2-3, with TRBD1 matching over 12 bases. The CDR3 runs 16 residues. Unmatched junction bases numbered 7, after V lost 6 bases and J lost 3 bases. CDR3 residues: CASRDGTGGRTDTQYF. CDR3 DNA: TGTGCCAGCAGGGACGGGACAGGGGGCAGGACAGATACGCAGTATTTT.

This clonotype was observed a handful of times. The V and J genes are TRBV7-9 and TRBJ2-3; no clear D gene. The V end was cut by 5 bases, the J end by 2 bases, with 14 bases between. Germline CDR1 and CDR2: SEHNR and FQNEAQ (reference sequence). This CDR3 is 15 amino acids long. Here the CDR3 DNA reads TGTGCCAGCAGCCCGGTCTCGACATACACAGATACGCAGTATTTT. Translation gives CASSPVSTYTDTQYF.

The rearrangement uses TRBV13 and TRBJ2-1, with D uncertain. The CDR3 length is 14 residues. V lost 5 bases and J lost 4, with 12 bases in between. Germline CDR1 is PRHDT and CDR2 is FYEKMQ (reference sequence). As DNA, the CDR3 is TGTGCCAGCAGCCGCCTTTCGGGTTACAATGAGCAGTTCTTC. This encodes CASSRLSGYNEQFF.

This clonotype was observed a few times. The J gene is TRBJ2-5, the V gene TRBV20-1, with 7 nucleotides matching TRBD1. The CDR3 is made up of 13 amino acids. Per the germline V gene, CDR1 is DFQATT and CDR2 is SNEGSKA (reference sequence). The trim removed 2 bases at V and 5 bases at J, leaving 5 bases unmatched. The CDR3 region has the DNA TGCAGTGCTAGAAAGACAGGGACGGAGACCCAGTACTTC. As protein: CSARKTGTETQYF.

The genes are TRBV5-1 and TRBJ1-1, with TRBD1 as a possible D gene (6 bases). Per germline, CDR1 SGHRS and CDR2 YFSETQ. The V end lost 3 bases, the J end lost 3 bases, and 18 bases lay between the germline ends. The CDR3 is 16 residues long. CDR3 residues: CASSSRQAIWDTEAFF. The DNA for the CDR3 is TGCGCCAGCAGCTCCAGACAGGCCATTTGGGACACTGAAGCTTTCTTT.

There are a few counts of this clonotype. V usage is TRBV18 and J usage is TRBJ2-7, with 9 bases aligning to TRBD2. Per the germline V gene, CDR1 is KGHSH and CDR2 is LQKENI. V gave up 0 bases and J gave up 2 bases; unmatched junction bases: 5. The CDR3 has 16 amino acids. CDR3 sequence reads: CASSPPRGGVTYEQYF. The DNA for the CDR3 is TGTGCCAGCTCACCACCGCGGGGGGGTGTTACCTACGAGCAGTACTTC.

CDR3 loop: CSVGQGGTEAFF. CDR3 coding DNA: TGCAGCGTGGGACAGGGGGGGACTGAAGCTTTCTTT. This chain uses TRBV29-1 with TRBJ1-1; 11 nucleotides agree with TRBD1. This CDR3 is 12 amino acids long. From germline, CDR1 is SQVTM and CDR2 ANQGSEA. With V trimmed by 6 bases and J by 5 bases, 2 bases remained unmatched.

The rearrangement links TRBV5-1 to TRBJ2-7; 7 nucleotides match TRBD1. V was pared by 0 bases and J by 5 bases, with 5 bases of the junction left unmatched. The CDR3 spans 14 residues. From germline, CDR1 is SGHRS and CDR2 YFSETQ. The CDR3 loop is CASSLGDSFHEQYF. DNA for the CDR3: TGCGCCAGCAGCTTGGGGGACAGCTTCCACGAGCAGTACTTC.

This chain links TRBV6-5 with TRBJ2-5, with 7 bases that match TRBD2. CDR1 is MNHEY, CDR2 SVGAGI, per germline. V was pared by 0 bases and J by 4 bases, with 5 bases of the junction left unmatched. This CDR3 is 15 amino acids long. CDR3 sequence (DNA): TGTGCCAGCAGTTACTCTCCAGGGAGGGGAGAGACCCAGTACTTC. This encodes CASSYSPGRGETQYF.

This clonotype was observed a handful of times. V gene TRBV5-1 combines with J gene TRBJ2-7; a weak D match, TRBD2 (6 bases). Germline loops: CDR1 SGHRS, CDR2 YFSETQ. Trimming took off 2 bases at V and 7 bases at J, with 13 bases between the two ends. The CDR3 has 13 residues. CDR3 protein: CASSFLGGMEQYF. In DNA form, the CDR3 reads TGCGCCAGCAGCTTCCTTGGGGGGATGGAGCAGTACTTC. The variable domain in full, completed from reference TRBV5-1 and TRBJ2-7, reads KAGVTQTPRYLIKTRGQQVTLSCSPISGHRSVSWYQQTPGQGLQFLFEYFSETQRNKGNFPGRFSGRQFSNSRSEMNVSTLELGDSALYLCASSFLGGMEQYFGPGTRLTVT.

This clonotype was counted between two and nine times. The V call is TRBV20-1, the J call TRBJ2-1, with D possibly matching TRBD2 (6 bases). The CDR3 is 13 residues long. Germline loops: CDR1 DFQATT, CDR2 SNEGSKA (reference sequence). V shed 6 bases and J shed 8 bases, with 17 bases lying between them. DNA for the CDR3: TGCAGTGCACGGGGGACCCCCTGGTATGAGCAGTTCTTC. Amino acid sequence: CSARGTPWYEQFF.

This chain uses TRBV5-1 with TRBJ1-2; D remains unclear. This CDR3 comprises 14 residues. V gave up 5 bases and J gave up 7 bases, with 18 bases separating them. Germline V gene data show CDR1 as SGHRS and CDR2 as YFSETQ. The CDR3 spells CASRSAYAFSGYTF. CDR3 coding DNA: TGCGCCAGCAGATCGGCGTACGCTTTCAGTGGCTACACCTTC. Variable domain in full (rest from reference TRBV5-1 and TRBJ1-2): KAGVTQTPRYLIKTRGQQVTLSCSPISGHRSVSWYQQTPGQGLQFLFEYFSETQRNKGNFPGRFSGRQFSNSRSEMNVSTLELGDSALYLCASRSAYAFSGYTFGSGTRLTVV.

J is TRBJ2-5 and V is TRBV24-1, with D perhaps TRBD1 (6 bases). The CDR3 has 12 residues. The V and J ends lost 4 bases and 4 bases respectively, with 6 bases between them. Germline loops: CDR1 KGHDR, CDR2 SFDVKD. This chain's CDR3 is CATSEQGETQYF. The CDR3 DNA is TGTGCCACCAGTGAACAGGGAGAGACCCAGTACTTC.

There are a few counts of this clonotype. The rearrangement joins TRBV12-3 or TRBV12-4 to TRBJ1-1; TRBD1 might be the D (5 bases). CDR3 length: 14 residues. Trimming cost V 2 bases and J 2 bases, with 9 bases left between them. The CDR3 DNA sequence: TGTGCCAGCAGTTTATCGGGGGTTAACACTGAAGCTTTCTTT. Translating it yields CASSLSGVNTEAFF.

The CDR3 DNA is TGCGCCAGCTCCAGGGGGGGGGCGTCGGAGACCCAGTACTTC. It translates to CASSRGGASETQYF. The chain joins TRBV5-1 to TRBJ2-7; the D gene could be TRBD1 or TRBD2 (7 bases each). The J call may not be correct, given that the DNA end is closer to TRBJ2-5. The CDR3 runs 14 residues. CDR1 SGHRS and CDR2 YFSETQ come from the germline V gene.

This chain connects TRBV5-6 to TRBJ1-1; tentative D call: TRBD1 (6 bases). CDR3 length equals 14 residues. Deletions cut 3 bases from V and 1 base from J, with 10 bases between. CDR1 and CDR2 from the germline V gene are SGHDT and YYEEEE. The CDR3 protein is CASSSGHRNTEAFF. DNA of the CDR3: TGTGCCAGCAGCTCGGGACACCGGAACACTGAAGCTTTCTTT.

This chain joins TRBV7-2 and TRBJ2-3; no firm D call. The germline V and J ends were trimmed by 6 bases and 8 bases, with 21 bases remaining between them. The CDR3 spans 15 residues. Germline-derived CDR1 and CDR2 are SGHTA and FQGNSA. In DNA form, the CDR3 reads TGTGCCAGCAGGGTGACGGAGAACTTCGTGGGTACGCAGTATTTT. It encodes CASRVTENFVGTQYF.

The chain carries TRBV7-2 and TRBJ2-5, with 7 bases identical to TRBD2. Germline V gene data show CDR1 as SGHTA and CDR2 as FQGNSA. J was trimmed by 5 bases and V by 5 bases; bases with no gene match: 8. This CDR3 contains 14 residues. The DNA of the CDR3 is TGTACCAGCAGCAGGACTAGTTCGACGGAGACCCAGTACTTC. Residues: CTSSRTSSTETQYF.

The chain uses TRBV9 and TRBJ2-7; 10 bases agree with TRBD2. The CDR3 sequence is 15 residues long. Per the germline V gene, CDR1 is SGDLS and CDR2 is YYNGEE. With V trimmed by 0 bases and J by 4 bases, 4 bases remained unmatched. The CDR3 DNA reads TGTGCCAGCAGCGTAGGCGGGACTAGCGAGTACGAGCAGTACTTC. This sequence encodes CASSVGGTSEYEQYF.

In nucleotides, the CDR3 is TGTGCCAGCAGCTCAGGGGGGATTCAAGAGACCCAGTACTTC. It translates to CASSSGGIQETQYF. This chain joins TRBV13 and TRBJ2-5, with D tentatively TRBD1 (7 bases). V lost 4 bases to trimming and J lost 2 bases, with 11 bases between them. Germline CDR1 is PRHDT and CDR2 is FYEKMQ (reference sequence). This CDR3 region has 14 residues.

J is TRBJ2-4 and V is TRBV12-3 or TRBV12-4; D not certain. The CDR3 is 15 residues long. V gave up 6 bases and J gave up 1 base, with 13 bases separating them. CDR3 DNA sequence: TGTGCCAGCAGCCCGCCTAGGGCGGCCAAAAACATTCAGTACTTC. It codes for CASSPPRAAKNIQYF.

The J gene is TRBJ1-1, the V gene TRBV5-1; 8 nucleotides agree with TRBD1. Germline trimming cut 0 bases from V and 2 bases from J; bases unmatched to any gene: 6. The CDR3 contains 16 residues. The germline CDR1 and CDR2 sequences are SGHRS and YFSETQ. The CDR3 is CASSLAQGASNTEAFF. In DNA form, the CDR3 reads TGCGCCAGCAGCTTGGCCCAGGGGGCGAGTAACACTGAAGCTTTCTTT. The full variable domain, in which reference TRBV5-1 and TRBJ1-1 provide the parts outside the CDR3, is KAGVTQTPRYLIKTRGQQVTLSCSPISGHRSVSWYQQTPGQGLQFLFEYFSETQRNKGNFPGRFSGRQFSNSRSEMNVSTLELGDSALYLCASSLAQGASNTEAFFGQGTRLTVV.

This chain links TRBV20-1 with TRBJ2-3; D unresolved. CDR1 is DFQATT and CDR2 is SNEGSKA in the germline V gene (reference sequence). The CDR3 loop spans 13 amino acids. Trimming took 3 bases from V and 0 from J, leaving 7 bases between them. CDR3 loop: CSASLPSTDTQYF. The CDR3 DNA is TGCAGTGCTAGCCTCCCGAGCACAGATACGCAGTATTTT.

The chain employs TRBV12-3 or TRBV12-4 and TRBJ1-2; D not resolved. This CDR3 has 16 residues. V was pared by 1 base and J by 6 bases, with 18 bases between. The CDR3 DNA sequence: TGTGCCAGCAGTTTAGGTATCAGGTCTCGATTGGATGGCTACACCTTC. It yields the protein CASSLGIRSRLDGYTF.

Only a few counts were recorded for this clonotype. This rearrangement joins TRBV3-1 to TRBJ2-7; D remains unclear. Germline V gives CDR1 LGHDT, CDR2 YNNKEL (reference sequence). Trimming cost V 4 bases and J 0 bases, with 19 bases left between them. The CDR3 consists of 17 residues. The CDR3 spells CASSRPRETSNSYEQYF. The CDR3 DNA follows: TGTGCCAGCAGCCGCCCAAGGGAAACATCGAACTCCTACGAGCAGTACTTC.

The chain employs TRBV15 and TRBJ1-2, with D uncertain. The CDR3 sequence is 16 residues long. V was clipped by 0 bases and J by 6 bases, with 17 bases between them. Germline CDR1 LNHNV, CDR2 YYDKDF (reference sequence). The CDR3 nucleotides are TGTGCCACCAGCAGAGAATGTGTGGAGGGTGAGGATGGCTACACCTTC. Its translation is CATSRECVEGEDGYTF.

This clonotype appeared once. J is TRBJ1-1 and V is TRBV12-3 or TRBV12-4; 7 bases align to TRBD1. The CDR3 runs to 15 residues. V was pared by 4 bases and J by 5 bases, with 10 bases of the junction left unmatched. In DNA, the CDR3 is TGTGCCAGCAGTTACACCAGGGGGGCGGTAACTGAAGCTTTCTTT. Residues: CASSYTRGAVTEAFF.

This sequence joins TRBV10-3 and TRBJ2-1, with D possibly TRBD1 on 5 matching bases. Germline CDR1 reads ENHRY; CDR2 reads SYGVKD. The CDR3 has 14 amino acids. The ends were cut back, 6 bases at V and 4 bases at J, with 13 bases in the middle. CDR3: CAISPSDTYNEQFF. CDR3 sequence (DNA): TGTGCCATCAGCCCTTCGGACACTTACAATGAGCAGTTCTTC.

J is TRBJ1-4 and V is TRBV7-2, with D maybe TRBD1 (6 bases). Germline CDR1 SGHTA, CDR2 FQGNSA. Trimming cost V 2 bases and J 7 bases, with 14 bases left between them. The CDR3 covers 15 residues. The CDR3 nucleotides read TGTGCCAGCAGCTTAATGGCAGGGGTACTTGAAAAACTGTTTTTT. Translation gives CASSLMAGVLEKLFF.

This clonotype turned up a few times. V gene TRBV6-6 combines with J gene TRBJ2-5; 7 bases line up with TRBD2. With V trimmed by 0 bases and J by 5 bases, 6 bases remained unmatched. The CDR3 sequence is 15 residues long. The germline V gene has CDR1 MNHNY and CDR2 SVGAGI (reference sequence). The CDR3 loop is CASSYSLRGGETQYF. CDR3 bases: TGTGCCAGCAGTTACTCCCTACGGGGAGGGGAGACCCAGTACTTC.

CDR3 nucleotide sequence: TGTGCCAGCAGACTAACAGGGGGCGGGACTGAAGCTTTCTTT. It yields the protein CASRLTGGGTEAFF. This chain joins TRBV12-3 or TRBV12-4 and TRBJ1-1, with 9 bases lining up with TRBD1. With 6 bases clipped from V and 5 bases from J, the junction kept 7 bases outside the gene matches. The CDR3 contains 14 residues.